One and the same sample provided the 8 T cell receptor beta chains below, sequenced in a study of early stage breast cancer tumors. TCRdb's copy holds only in-frame clones and misses some; the assay was immunoSEQ multiplex PCR. This table has tens of thousands of clones, roughly four fifths appearing once. The specimen sequenced was blood. These receptor sequences come from a person aged 40 to 50 with breast cancer.

This chain links TRBV29-1 with TRBJ2-3; D is undetermined. From germline, CDR1 is SQVTM and CDR2 ANQGSEA. The CDR3 loop spans 12 amino acids. Trimming pared 3 bases from V and 4 bases from J, leaving 8 bases between. CDR3 in DNA: TGCAGCGTTGAGGCCAGTTCAGATACGCAGTATTTT. Amino acids: CSVEASSDTQYF.

V is TRBV2 and J is TRBJ1-1; weak D call: TRBD1 (6 bases). CDR3 size: 14 residues. CDR1 SNHLY and CDR2 FYNNEI come from the germline V gene. V shed 1 base and J shed 2 bases, with 8 bases lying between them. For the CDR3, the DNA is TGTGCCAGCAGTGAAGAGGGGGAAAACACTGAAGCTTTCTTT. This gives the protein CASSEEGENTEAFF.

The gene calls are TRBV6-1 and TRBJ1-1; tentatively, D is TRBD1 (5 bases). Germline values: CDR1 MNHNS, CDR2 SASEGT. This CDR3 is 15 amino acids long. V was trimmed by 1 base and J by 4 bases, leaving 13 bases between them. The CDR3 protein is CASSEVSTESTEAFF. In DNA, the CDR3 is TGTGCCAGCAGTGAAGTATCGACAGAAAGCACTGAAGCTTTCTTT.

The J gene is TRBJ2-3, the V gene TRBV25-1; 9 positions match TRBD1. The CDR3 sequence is 14 residues long. Germline V gene lookup returns CDR1 MGHDK and CDR2 SYGVNS. With 9 bases clipped from V and 3 bases from J, the junction kept 7 bases outside the gene matches. CDR3: CASSGDRETDTQYF. CDR3 in DNA: TGTGCCAGTTCGGGGGACAGGGAAACAGATACGCAGTATTTT.

The J gene is TRBJ2-2, the V gene TRBV9; 7 positions agree with TRBD2. J was trimmed by 5 bases and V by 5 bases; bases with no gene match: 12. CDR3 length equals 16 residues. Germline CDR1 is SGDLS and CDR2 is YYNGEE. CDR3 bases: TGTGCCAGCAGGGCTAGCGGTCGAGGGGAAACCGGGGAGCTGTTTTTT. Its translation is CASRASGRGETGELFF. Full variable domain (remainder filled in from reference TRBV9 and TRBJ2-2): DSGVTQTPKHLITATGQRVTLRCSPRSGDLSVYWYQQSLDQGLQFLIQYYNGEERAKGNILERFSAQQFPDLHSELNLSSLELGDSALYFCASRASGRGETGELFFGEGSRLTVL.

The chain recombines TRBV11-3 with TRBJ2-1, with D tentatively TRBD2 (5 bases). V lost 5 bases to trimming and J lost 5 bases, with 16 bases between them. The CDR3 has 15 amino acids. CDR1 SGHNT and CDR2 YENEEA come from the germline V gene. The CDR3: CASSRPERADNEQFF. CDR3 sequence (DNA): TGTGCCAGCAGCCGCCCCGAGAGGGCCGACAATGAGCAGTTCTTC.

The chain links TRBV29-1 to TRBJ1-3; 8 bases line up with TRBD1. Germline assignment: CDR1 SQVTM and CDR2 ANQGSEA. V lost 3 bases to trimming and J lost 5 bases; unmatched junction nucleotides: 21. This CDR3 has 19 residues. CDR3 sequence: CSVDTRTGLGDCLRNTIYF. In nucleotides, the CDR3 is TGCAGCGTTGACACCCGGACAGGGTTGGGGGATTGCCTCAGAAACACCATATATTTT. Full variable domain (missing parts from reference TRBV29-1 and TRBJ1-3): SAVISQKPSRDICQRGTSLTIQCQVDSQVTMMFWYRQQPGQSLTLIATANQGSEATYESGFVIDKFPISRPNLTFSTLTVSNMSPEDSSIYLCSVDTRTGLGDCLRNTIYFGEGSWLTVV.

The chain recombines TRBV4-1 with TRBJ1-4; 8 nucleotides agree with TRBD1. V was clipped by 3 bases and J by 2 bases; unmatched bases: 2. This CDR3 comprises 15 residues. Looked up from germline, CDR1 is MGHRA and CDR2 is YSYEKL. The CDR3 loop is CASSQGDRTNEKLFF. The CDR3, as DNA: TGCGCCAGCAGCCAGGGGGACAGGACTAATGAAAAACTGTTTTTT.